In this sample, the clone carrying this TCR beta chain turned up once. Its cognate antigen is unknown. The germline CDR1 and CDR2 sequences are MNHEY and SVGEGT. The CDR3 sequence is 15 residues long. V was pared by 5 bases and J by 3 bases, with 8 bases of the junction left unmatched. This entry comes from a study of T cells in Graves' hyperthyroidism and ophthalmopathy. Points from the study as a whole: Most thyroid clonotypes that were expanded above 0.001 also turned up in blood. Ophthalmopathy was predicted by the model a median of roughly 6.6 months ahead of onset.

Graves' hyperthyroidism was deemed stable absent ophthalmopathy progression within 18 months. Researchers took RNA transcripts and amplified the TCR beta CDR3 regions from them. Initially, a first-round RT-PCR of the TCR CDR3 employed the HTBI primer set. TCRdb reprocessed the multiplex PCR reads with MiXCR, giving one entry per CDR3 protein. Among about 520,000 distinct CDR3 sequences listed, about a fifth were seen once. The sequencing sample was made of blood. This chain uses TRBV6-2 or TRBV6-3 with TRBJ2-7; 9 bases align to TRBD2. This clonotype originated in a man in his late teens or twenties with Graves' hyperthyroidism. Written as DNA, the CDR3 is TGTGCCAGCAGTCAACGACTAGCGGAAAACTACGAGCAGTACTTC. Amino acids: CASSQRLAENYEQYF.